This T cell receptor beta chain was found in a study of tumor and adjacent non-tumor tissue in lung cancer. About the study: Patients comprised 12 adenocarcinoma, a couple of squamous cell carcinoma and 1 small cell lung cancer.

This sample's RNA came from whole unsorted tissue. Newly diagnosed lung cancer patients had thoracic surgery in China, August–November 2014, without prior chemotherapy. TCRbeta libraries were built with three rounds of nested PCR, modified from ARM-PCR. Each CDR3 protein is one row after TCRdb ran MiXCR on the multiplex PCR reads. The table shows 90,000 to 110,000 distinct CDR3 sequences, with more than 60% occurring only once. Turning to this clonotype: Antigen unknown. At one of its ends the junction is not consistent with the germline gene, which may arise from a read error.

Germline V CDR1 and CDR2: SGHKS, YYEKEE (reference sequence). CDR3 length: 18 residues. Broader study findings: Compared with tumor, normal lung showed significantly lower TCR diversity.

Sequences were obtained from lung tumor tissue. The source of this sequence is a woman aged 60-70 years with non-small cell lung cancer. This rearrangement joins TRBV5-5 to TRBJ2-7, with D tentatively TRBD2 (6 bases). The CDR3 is CTSSLEGARGGSSYEQYF. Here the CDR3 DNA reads TGTACCAGCAGCTTGGAAGGGGCTAGAGGAGGGAGTTCCTACGAGCAGTACTTC.